Given below is one T cell receptor (beta chain) in context. This clone's antigen is unknown. Per-nucleotide qualities are absent, and no much larger clonotype sits a single base away. This specimen comes from a study of blood T cell repertoires in COVID-19 (TCRdb year 2020). For the study in its entirety: The collaborator samples originated in the United States, Italy and Spain and spanned the acute and convalescent phases of COVID-19. The material from the prospective study consisted of cDNA or gDNA derived from T cells, B-cell-depleted T cells, or PBMCs. Deeply sampled blood TCRbeta repertoires from subjects exposed to, actively infected with, or recovered from COVID-19 were included in the dataset. The repertoires were released in a freely available public database meant as a resource for research on the immune response to SARS-CoV-2. The samples were drawn from the first 160 participants of the ongoing ImmuneRACE study and from 1,254 subjects provided by 6 global collaborators. The sample metadata nearly always contained a de-identified subject ID, COVID-19 status, age in years and sex. Where HLA class I and class II types were available, the types were taken from metadata supplied by the sample provider, not from assay-based typing.

TCRbeta CDR3 regions were amplified from genomic DNA by means of the immunoSEQ Assay, a bias-controlled multiplex PCR. Under the source paper's analysis protocol: The number of nucleated cells in each sample was estimated from the amplification of reference gene primers within the assay. To quantify the absolute abundance of each unique TCRbeta CDR3 rearrangement, sequence reads were collapsed and filtered. For each sample, productive Simpson clonality was calculated as the square root of Simpson's diversity index over productive rearrangements. The table comes from immuneACCESS by way of TCRdb, which keeps in-frame sequences with V and J called. Part of the clones is missing from these tables; in studies checked, under half for an unresolved V gene and the rest for unknown reasons. V and J calls and clone size are given by that table; D and trimming were obtained from the DNA. Counted in this sample were roughly 200,000 clones; over 75% of them appeared once. 9.2% of the sample goes to the ten largest clones.

V lost 5 bases and J lost 3 bases, and the count of bases not matched to a germline gene is 9. Reading the germline V gene gives CDR1 LGHNA and CDR2 YNFKEQ. Taken from cysteine to phenylalanine, the CDR3 has 16 residues. Kept here is only the CDR3 DNA, which spans 48 bases and is read in frame from base 1. General conclusions and limits of the study: The amount of clinical and demographic metadata varied by source and participant and was provided uncurated.

Participants in the prospective study were enrolled through a virtual design, were aged roughly 18 to 90 years, and lived in under 25 United States geographic areas. To assign participants to cohorts, the prospective study relied on clinical history that participants themselves reported in a screening survey and a study questionnaire. For ImmuneRACE Cohort 3, a participant was defined as recovered based on two consecutive negative NP/OP PCR tests, clearance by a healthcare professional, or resolution of symptoms. In the prospective study, whole blood, serum and a nasopharyngeal or oropharyngeal swab were collected from each participant by mobile phlebotomists. Over an approximately 2-month period, participants in the prospective study had the option of providing additional blood draws and questionnaires. Blood samples from the prospective study were shipped frozen or at room temperature prior to DNA extraction.

Sequenced input: PBMCs or T cells enriched from blood (not recorded which). This receptor was taken from a man in his forties who had recovered from COVID-19. The rearranged segments are TRBV4-2 and TRBJ1-2; TRBD1 fits 10 bases in the junction. For the CDR3, the sequence is CASSVGTGASHYGYTF. The DNA sequence is given as TGTGCCAGCAGCGTAGGGACAGGGGCCTCTCACTATGGCTACACCTTC.